Detailed here is one T cell receptor beta chain. Antigen specificity is unknown. Indicated treatment: roughly 11-day PBMC culture with coronavirus spike peptide pools or control peptides (ViraFEST assay). Following expansion of antigen-specific T cells with peptide pools, ViraFEST then sequenced TCRs. This sample is part of a study of vaccination and CD4 T cells after COVID-19. General observations from the study: The great majority, 304 of 307 vaccine-specific clones, proved spike mono-reactive in convalescent patients.

V lost 5 bases and J 7 bases, leaving 15 bases between the germline ends. CDR3 length: 14 amino acids. CDR1 and CDR2 (germline): SNHLY, FYNNEI. The Oncomine TCR Beta short-read assay was applied to DNA of cultured CD4+ T cells. TCRdb re-analysed the PCR reads in MiXCR, keeping a single row per CDR3 protein. The sample carries around 14,000 distinct CDR3 sequences, roughly 51% recorded once. The chain carries TRBV2 and TRBJ1-3, with D perhaps TRBD1 (5 bases). Sample: CD4+ T cells from blood, cultured in vitro. The sequence was obtained from a human donor who had recovered from COVID-19. Written as DNA, the CDR3 is TGTGCCAGCAGTAGGGGACCTGACGGGAACACCATATATTTT. It translates to CASSRGPDGNTIYF.